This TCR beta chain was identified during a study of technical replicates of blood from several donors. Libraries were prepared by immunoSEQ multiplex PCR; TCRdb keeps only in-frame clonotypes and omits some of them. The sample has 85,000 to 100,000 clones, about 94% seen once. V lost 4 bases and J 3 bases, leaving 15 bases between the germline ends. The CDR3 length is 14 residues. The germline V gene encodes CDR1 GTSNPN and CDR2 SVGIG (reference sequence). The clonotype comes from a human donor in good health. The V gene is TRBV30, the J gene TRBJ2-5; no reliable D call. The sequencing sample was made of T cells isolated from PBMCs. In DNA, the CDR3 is TGTGCCTGGACCCCTGTAGTGAGAGAAGAGACCCAGTACTTC. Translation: CAWTPVVREETQYF.